A single sample gave rise to the 14 T cell receptor beta chains below, sequenced in a study of cytomegalovirus exposure and HLA in healthy donors. With 60 Vbeta and 13 Jbeta primers, the PCR was carried out. Clones were sequenced by immunoSEQ multiplex PCR, and TCRdb holds only the in-frame ones, with some missing. The table shows roughly 150,000 clones, with roughly 80% occurring only once. Sequenced material: PBMCs. The receptor set was obtained from a female donor in good health and CMV-seronegative.

The chain couples TRBV4-1 to TRBJ2-1; TRBD2 matches 12 bases. Germline V gives CDR1 MGHRA, CDR2 YSYEKL. Trimming cost V 4 bases and J 5 bases; bases outside gene matches: 3. This CDR3 spans 15 amino acids. CDR3 region: CASSPGLAGNNEQFF. The CDR3 DNA reads as TGCGCCAGCAGCCCGGGACTAGCGGGTAACAATGAGCAGTTCTTC.

Remarks on this clone: Other DNA sequences in this specimen translate into the identical CDR3. This chain uses TRBV5-1 with TRBJ2-3; TRBD1 aligns across 9 bases. After removal of 0 bases from V and 1 base from J, the junction contained 0 bases not matched to a gene. The CDR3 length is 15 residues. In germline, CDR1 is SGHRS, CDR2 YFSETQ. In DNA form, the CDR3 reads TGCGCCAGCAGCTTGGGGACAGGGGGCACAGATACGCAGTATTTT. Translating gives CASSLGTGGTDTQYF. Full variable domain (rest looked up from reference TRBV5-1 and TRBJ2-3): KAGVTQTPRYLIKTRGQQVTLSCSPISGHRSVSWYQQTPGQGLQFLFEYFSETQRNKGNFPGRFSGRQFSNSRSEMNVSTLELGDSALYLCASSLGTGGTDTQYFGPGTRLTVL.

This clone came up a few times. This chain joins TRBV10-3 and TRBJ2-1; the match to TRBD2 covers 9 bases. Germline V lookup: CDR1 ENHRY, CDR2 SYGVKD. CDR3 length equals 14 residues. Losses at the gene ends were 0 bases for V and 6 bases for J; bases not matched to a gene: 0. The chain's CDR3 is CAISESREGNEQFF. The CDR3 DNA follows: TGTGCCATCAGTGAGTCGCGGGAGGGCAATGAGCAGTTCTTC.

The rearrangement uses TRBV14 and TRBJ1-2; 7 positions match TRBD1. Germline values: CDR1 SGHDN, CDR2 FVKESK. The CDR3 totals 13 residues. J gave up 8 bases and V 4 bases, and 7 bases lay outside the gene matches. The CDR3 DNA is TGTGCCAGCAGCCGCGGCAGGGGGGTAGGCTACACCTTC. Its translation is CASSRGRGVGYTF.

V usage is TRBV10-3 and J usage is TRBJ2-7; D might be TRBD1 (5 bases). The V end lost 4 bases, the J end lost 5 bases, and 12 bases lay between the germline ends. The CDR3 totals 13 residues. Germline assignment: CDR1 ENHRY and CDR2 SYGVKD. The CDR3 sequence: CAISGAQGHEQYF. Here the CDR3 DNA reads TGTGCCATCAGTGGGGCCCAGGGTCACGAGCAGTACTTC.

CDR3 protein: CASSKGNRGYEQYF. The DNA of the CDR3 is TGTGCCAGCAGCAAAGGTAACAGGGGGTACGAGCAGTACTTC. This chain links TRBV21-1 with TRBJ2-7; TRBD1, the D gene given by the table, was not confirmed from the DNA. TRBV21-1 is assigned pseudogene status. There are 14 residues in the CDR3.

This chain connects TRBV6-1 to TRBJ2-7; TRBD1 aligns across 7 bases. Trimming at V came to 5 bases and at J to 2 bases, leaving 9 bases not matched to a gene. This CDR3 comprises 15 residues. CDR1 and CDR2 (germline): MNHNS, SASEGT. This chain's CDR3 is CASSSPGQPPYEQYF. The CDR3 coding sequence is TGTGCCAGCAGTTCACCGGGACAGCCGCCCTACGAGCAGTACTTC.

The chain has TRBV5-8 and TRBJ2-5; 8 bases match TRBD2. Germline V gene data show CDR1 as SGHTS and CDR2 as YDEGEE. Trimming at V came to 4 bases and at J to 5 bases, leaving 10 bases not matched to a gene. The CDR3 has 15 residues. The CDR3, as DNA: TGTGCCAGCAGCATTGCCAGCGGGAGAGCTGAGACCCAGTACTTC. This codes for CASSIASGRAETQYF.

This chain uses TRBV7-9 with TRBJ1-2; 7 positions match TRBD1. Per germline, CDR1 SEHNR and CDR2 FQNEAQ (reference sequence). The CDR3 runs to 15 residues. V lost 5 bases, J lost 0 bases, and 6 bases stayed unmatched. The CDR3 reads CASSLGTVTNYGYTF. As DNA, the CDR3 is TGTGCCAGCAGCCTCGGGACAGTTACTAACTATGGCTACACCTTC.

The chain links TRBV4-1 to TRBJ1-2, with a possible D match to TRBD1 (6 bases). The CDR3 runs to 14 residues. The ends were cut back, 10 bases at V and 2 bases at J, with 17 bases in the middle. Germline V gene lookup returns CDR1 MGHRA and CDR2 YSYEKL. The CDR3 protein is CATSRDNQNYGYTF. CDR3 sequence (DNA): TGCGCCACTTCCCGGGACAATCAAAACTATGGCTACACCTTC.

This clone was seen only once. This sequence joins TRBV27 and TRBJ1-5; maybe TRBD1 (5 bases). In germline, CDR1 is MNHEY, CDR2 SMNVEV (reference sequence). V lost 2 bases and J 0 bases, leaving 11 bases between the germline ends. The CDR3 is 16 residues long. The CDR3 sequence: CASSLAIGDSNQPQHF. The CDR3 DNA reads TGTGCCAGCAGTTTAGCGATAGGGGATAGCAATCAGCCCCAGCATTTT.

The chain couples TRBV27 to TRBJ1-2; 7 bases are a match to TRBD1. The CDR3 extends over 15 amino acids. Germline CDR1 reads MNHEY; CDR2 reads SMNVEV (reference sequence). Unmatched junction bases numbered 6, after V lost 5 bases and J lost 0 bases. CDR3 protein: CASSPSGGSNYGYTF. The CDR3 region has the DNA TGTGCCAGCAGTCCGTCAGGGGGATCTAACTATGGCTACACCTTC.

This chain connects TRBV10-2 to TRBJ1-5; D possibly corresponds to TRBD1 (5 bases). The CDR3 length is 16 residues. CDR1 and CDR2 (germline): WSHSY, SAAADI. The V end was cut by 0 bases, the J end by 5 bases, with 14 bases between. CDR3 nucleotide sequence: TGCGCCAGCAGTGAGTCGGGGGGAGGGACTTATCAGCCCCAGCATTTT. This codes for CASSESGGGTYQPQHF.

This rearrangement joins TRBV4-1 to TRBJ2-5; the D is unclear. CDR1 and CDR2 from the germline V gene are MGHRA and YSYEKL. With 6 bases removed from V and 5 bases from J, the gap between germline ends came to 13 bases. CDR3 size: 13 residues. CDR3 sequence (DNA): TGCGCCAGCAGTCCTACAGATTGGGAGACCCAGTACTTC. Its protein is CASSPTDWETQYF.